This is a list of T cell receptor beta chains from one sample in a study of CD8 T cells in Susac syndrome. TCRdb used MiXCR to reprocess the immunoSEQ multiplex PCR reads, holding one entry per CDR3 protein. The sample carries about 440,000 distinct CDR3 sequences, 75% to 90% recorded once. Sequencing was performed on CD8+ T cells from PBMCs. Source of these receptors: a human donor with multiple sclerosis. CDR3s include the opening cysteine and the closing phenylalanine or tryptophan. A D gene is named only where the DNA matches it firmly. Only some rows state a clone size, as once, few, many or a class for expanded clones.

J gene,V gene,CDR3 length,clone size,D gene,CDR3 protein,CDR3 DNA
TRBJ1-4,TRBV5-1,14,NA,NA,CASSLEWGGEKLFF,TGCGCCAGCAGCTTGGAGTGGGGAGGAGAAAAACTGTTTTTT
TRBJ2-2,TRBV7-9,17,NA,TRBD2,CASSLGLAGAYTGELFF,TGTGCCAGCAGCCTGGGACTAGCGGGAGCGTACACCGGGGAGCTGTTTTTT
TRBJ2-7,TRBV11-1,15,NA,TRBD2,CASSPGTSGFYEQYF,TGTGCCAGCAGCCCAGGGACTAGCGGCTTCTACGAGCAGTACTTC
TRBJ2-5,TRBV4-1,16,NA,TRBD2,CASSPIGRGAQETQYF,TGCGCCAGCAGCCCCATTGGGCGGGGGGCCCAAGAGACCCAGTACTTC
TRBJ2-7,TRBV7-6,16,NA,NA,CASSLGTGPSSYEQYF,TGTGCCAGCAGCTTAGGTACAGGGCCTAGCTCCTACGAGCAGTACTTC
TRBJ2-1,TRBV12-3/TRBV12-4,13,NA,NA,CASSLVFNNEQFF,TGTGCCAGCAGTTTAGTATTTAACAATGAGCAGTTCTTC
TRBJ2-7,TRBV4-2,15,NA,TRBD1,CASSQRQGLNYEQYF,TGTGCCAGCAGCCAACGACAGGGGCTTAACTACGAGCAGTACTTC
TRBJ2-1,TRBV28,15,NA,TRBD2,CASSFERDDYNEQFF,TGTGCCAGCAGTTTCGAGCGGGACGACTACAATGAGCAGTTCTTC
TRBJ2-7,TRBV27,13,NA,NA,CASSQTGQDEQYF,TGTGCCAGCAGTCAAACGGGACAAGACGAGCAGTACTTC
TRBJ1-1,TRBV5-3,18,NA,NA,CARSSTQGFGAMNTEAFF,TGTGCCAGAAGTTCTACCCAGGGGTTTGGGGCGATGAACACTGAAGCTTTCTTT
TRBJ1-5,TRBV6-5,15,NA,NA,CASSYYRGPDQPQHF,TGTGCCAGCAGTTACTATCGGGGGCCGGATCAGCCCCAGCATTTT
TRBJ1-2,TRBV29-1,13,NA,NA,CSVEWGAPYGYTF,TGCAGCGTTGAATGGGGGGCCCCCTATGGCTACACCTTC
TRBJ2-3,TRBV4-1,16,NA,NA,CASRGPGPRGPDTQYF,TGCGCCAGCAGAGGTCCGGGACCCCGCGGACCAGATACGCAGTATTTT
TRBJ2-7,TRBV5-1,15,few,NA,CASSFMRGSSYEQYF,TGCGCCAGCAGCTTCATGCGGGGATCGTCCTACGAGCAGTACTTC
TRBJ2-2,TRBV15,15,NA,NA,CATSRSGLNTGELFF,TGTGCCACCAGCCGCTCCGGCCTGAACACCGGGGAGCTGTTTTTT
TRBJ2-5,TRBV27,14,NA,NA,CASSYLDNQETQYF,TGTGCCAGCAGTTATCTGGACAACCAAGAGACCCAGTACTTC